A selection of T cell receptor beta chains follows, all from one sample in a study of blood T cell repertoires in COVID-19. Assay: immunoSEQ multiplex PCR; the TCRdb copy retains only in-frame clones and omits some. This table has roughly 160,000 clones, approximately 90% appearing once. Sequences were obtained from peripheral blood. These receptors were taken from a middle-aged man who had recovered from COVID-19. Each CDR3 is given with its conserved first and last residue. D genes are given only for firm matches. Where a row states a size, it is once, few, many or the class of an expanded clone; other rows omit it.

J | size | D | V | DNA | CDR3
TRBJ1-5 | NA | NA | TRBV27 | TGTGCCAGCAGCCCCCGGGACACCAAGAATCAGCCCCAGCATTTT | CASSPRDTKNQPQHF
TRBJ2-7 | NA | NA | TRBV27 | TGTGCCAGCAGCCCCCAGCCGAGGGACGAGCAGTACTTC | CASSPQPRDEQYF
TRBJ2-6 | NA | NA | TRBV20-1 | TGCAGTGCTAGTGAAGACCGACGGGGGACCTTCTCTGGGGCCAACGTCCTGACTTTC | CSASEDRRGTFSGANVLTF
TRBJ1-5 | NA | TRBD1 | TRBV30 | TGTGCCTGTGAGACAGGGGGCAATCAGCCCCAGCATTTT | CACETGGNQPQHF
TRBJ1-4 | NA | NA | TRBV6-5 | TGTGCCAGCAGACCGTACAGAGCAACTAATGAAAAACTGTTTTTT | CASRPYRATNEKLFF
TRBJ2-4 | NA | NA | TRBV7-9 | TGTGCCAGCAGCTTAGGCGGGGGCACGGCCAAAAACATTCAGTACTTC | CASSLGGGTAKNIQYF
TRBJ2-5 | NA | TRBD2 | TRBV5-4 | TGTGCCAGCAGCCCGGGAGGGGGGCAAGAGACCCAGTACTTC | CASSPGGGQETQYF
TRBJ2-3 | NA | NA | TRBV10-1 | TGCGCCAGCAGTGAGGGTAGCGCAGATACGCAGTATTTT | CASSEGSADTQYF
TRBJ2-7 | NA | TRBD1 | TRBV6-5 | TGTGCCAGCAGTTACCGCGGGCAGGGGGCGGGCGAGCAGTACTTC | CASSYRGQGAGEQYF
TRBJ1-2 | NA | TRBD1 | TRBV7-2 | TGTGCCAGCAGCCTAGACGGGACAGTTTCGGATGGCTACACCTTC | CASSLDGTVSDGYTF
TRBJ2-7 | NA | TRBD2 | TRBV15 | TGTGCTACCCAGCGGGGGAACTCCTACGAGCAGTACTTC | CATQRGNSYEQYF
TRBJ1-1 | many | NA | TRBV2 | TGTGCCAGCAGTGGAGAGAACACTGAAGCTTTCTTT | CASSGENTEAFF
TRBJ1-1 | NA | TRBD1 | TRBV5-8 | TGTGCCAGCAGCCCCGACAGGGGGCCCACTGAAGCTTTCTTT | CASSPDRGPTEAFF
TRBJ2-7 | NA | TRBD1 | TRBV7-2 | TGTGCCAGCAGCACCAGGACAGGGAGCTCCTACGAGCAGTACTTC | CASSTRTGSSYEQYF
TRBJ2-1 | once | TRBD2 | TRBV5-5 | TGTGCCAGCAGCTTGATTGGACTAGATTACAATGAGCAGTTCTTC | CASSLIGLDYNEQFF
TRBJ1-5 | once | TRBD1 | TRBV19 | TGTGCCAGTAGTATATCCGTTCCAGGGGCAGGGGGAAAGCCCCAGCATTTT | CASSISVPGAGGKPQHF
TRBJ2-3 | NA | NA | TRBV5-1 | TGCGCCAGCGGTCCGACTAAAAGCACAGATACGCAGTATTTT | CASGPTKSTDTQYF
TRBJ2-7 | NA | NA | TRBV6-5 | TGTGCCAGCAGTTACGACTCGCCCTACGAGCAGTACTTC | CASSYDSPYEQYF
TRBJ2-3 | NA | TRBD2 | TRBV11-2 | TGTGCCAGCAGCCCCTTAGCGGGGAGCACAGATACGCAGTATTTT | CASSPLAGSTDTQYF
TRBJ1-1 | NA | NA | TRBV28 | TGTGCCAGCAGTGCTGGGCGAGACACTGAAGCTTTCTTT | CASSAGRDTEAFF
TRBJ2-2 | NA | TRBD1 | TRBV28 | TGTGCCAGCACCCTGACAGGGGGCACCGGGGAGCTGTTTTTT | CASTLTGGTGELFF
TRBJ2-7 | NA | NA | TRBV11-2 | TGTGCCAGCAGCGCGACCTCGGGAATCACCTACGAGCAGTACTTC | CASSATSGITYEQYF
TRBJ2-1 | NA | NA | TRBV9 | TGTGCCAGCAGCGTAGGAGTAGGGGACTCGCAGTTCTTC | CASSVGVGDSQFF
TRBJ1-1 | NA | TRBD1 | TRBV18 | TGTGCCAGCTCACGGGACAGGGTCAACACTGAAGCTTTCTTT | CASSRDRVNTEAFF
TRBJ2-3 | NA | TRBD1 | TRBV6-4 | TGTGCCAGCGCCTCCAGGGACAGAAGCACAGATACGCAGTATTTT | CASASRDRSTDTQYF
TRBJ1-4 | NA | NA | TRBV10-3 | TGTGCCATCAGTGAACAGGTTTGGGAAAAACTGTTTTTT | CAISEQVWEKLFF
TRBJ1-4 | once | TRBD1 | TRBV5-6 | TGTGCCAGCAGCCGGGACAGCGAGGGGGAAAAACTGTTTTTT | CASSRDSEGEKLFF
TRBJ1-2 | NA | TRBD1 | TRBV10-1 | TGCGCCAGCAGCAAGGACAGGTTGTATGGCTACACCTTC | CASSKDRLYGYTF
TRBJ2-1 | NA | NA | TRBV29-1 | TGCAGCGTTGGTCCACCGAGCAGGATCAATGAGCAGTTCTTC | CSVGPPSRINEQFF
TRBJ2-7 | NA | TRBD2 | TRBV27 | TGTGCCAGCAGTTCCACTAGCGGGAGTTACGACTACGAGCAGTACTTC | CASSSTSGSYDYEQYF
TRBJ2-3 | NA | NA | TRBV4-3 | TGCGCCAGCAGCCAAGCAGGGTTGGATACGCAGTATTTT | CASSQAGLDTQYF
TRBJ1-1 | NA | NA | TRBV7-8 | TGTGCCAGCAGCTTAGCGGCCAAGGGGGGGGGTATGAACACTGAAGCTTTCTTT | CASSLAAKGGGMNTEAFF
TRBJ2-2 | NA | TRBD1 | TRBV5-1 | TGCGCCAGCAGCGGAGGGACAGGGGGCACCGGGGAGCTGTTTTTT | CASSGGTGGTGELFF
TRBJ2-7 | NA | TRBD2 | TRBV3-1/TRBV3-2 | TGTGCCAGCAGCCAATGGACTAGCGTGTACGAGCAGTACTTC | CASSQWTSVYEQYF
TRBJ2-3 | NA | NA | TRBV7-2 | TGTGCCAGCAGCTTACGATGGAGAAACCCAGATACGCAGTATTTT | CASSLRWRNPDTQYF
TRBJ2-1 | NA | NA | TRBV19 | TGTGCCAGTAGTACGACCGGGTGGAATGAGCAGTTCTTC | CASSTTGWNEQFF
TRBJ1-3 | NA | NA | TRBV11-2 | TGTGCCAGCAGCTTGGCGGACAGCTCTGGAAACACCATATATTTT | CASSLADSSGNTIYF
TRBJ1-5 | NA | TRBD1 | TRBV28 | TGTGCCAGCAGTTTACAAGGGGGACAGGGGGCGGGTCAGCCCCAGCATTTT | CASSLQGGQGAGQPQHF
TRBJ2-5 | NA | TRBD2 | TRBV3-1/TRBV3-2 | TGTGCCAGCAGGAAGGGACTAGCGGAGGGCGAGACCCAGTACTTC | CASRKGLAEGETQYF
TRBJ2-2 | NA | TRBD1 | TRBV30 | TGTGCCCAACCAAGGGACAGGGGGAACACCGGGGAGCTGTTTTTT | CAQPRDRGNTGELFF
TRBJ1-1 | NA | NA | TRBV19 | TGTGCCAGTAGTATCCCACAGGGAACTGAAGCTTTCTTT | CASSIPQGTEAFF
TRBJ2-5 | NA | TRBD2 | TRBV20-1 | TGCAGTGCTAGTATCCTAGCGGGATTGCAAGAGACCCAGTACTTC | CSASILAGLQETQYF
TRBJ2-1 | NA | TRBD2 | TRBV7-3 | TGTGCCAGCAGCTTGGCGGGAGGGCCAAGGTACAATGAGCAGTTCTTC | CASSLAGGPRYNEQFF
TRBJ2-3 | NA | TRBD2 | TRBV7-3 | TGTGCCAGCAGCTCTACTAGCGGGGGGGAGGATACGCAGTATTTT | CASSSTSGGEDTQYF
TRBJ2-7 | NA | TRBD1 | TRBV7-2 | TGTGCCAGCAGCTTAGTGGGGACAGGGGTGAACGAGCAGTACTTC | CASSLVGTGVNEQYF